This T cell receptor beta chain originates from a study of blood T cell repertoires in COVID-19. The overall study: The United States, Italy and Spain provided the acute and convalescent COVID-19 samples.

V dropped 5 bases and J dropped 0; count of bases not matched to a gene: 3. This CDR3 has 15 residues. CDR1 and CDR2 from the germline V gene are ENHRY and SYGVKD. This clone was detected only once. Per the study methods: How many nucleated cells were present was estimated from reference gene primer amplification. The table came from immunoSEQ multiplex PCR; TCRdb's copy has only in-frame clones and leaves some out. The V and J calls and the clone size are those of that table, but D and trimming were determined from the DNA. The profile shows 250,000 to 300,000 clones, roughly 91% of them singletons. The sequence was collected from a woman aged 40 to 55 who had recovered from COVID-19. V and J are TRBV10-3 and TRBJ1-1; 10 positions agree with TRBD1. The sequencing input was peripheral blood. The CDR3 coding sequence is TGTGCCATCAGTCCCGGGACAGGGGTGAACACTGAAGCTTTCTTT. Its protein is CAISPGTGVNTEAFF.